The 22 T cell receptor beta chains below come from one sample, sequenced in a study of T cell responses to AZD1222 COVID-19 vaccine (dated by TCRdb to about 2021). Explained via the paper, the time point label denotes: about 28 days (+/-7) after the second vaccine dose. Libraries came from the immunoSEQ multiplex PCR assay. The immuneACCESS repertoire file appears here via TCRdb, limited to in-frame rearrangements. These files lack a portion of the clones; in checked studies, under half of the deficit traces to unresolved V genes, and the cause of the others is not known. This sample comprises 150,000 to 200,000 clones, just over 90% of them detected only once. Approximately 1.1% of the sample lies in the top ten. The starting material was peripheral blood, obtained 28 days after the second AZD1222 dose. The receptors were sampled from an adult who received the AZD1222 COVID-19 vaccine.

The CDR3 here is CASSDATPTYLNYGYTF. The DNA of the CDR3 is TGTGCCAGCAGTGACGCAACCCCGACTTATTTGAACTATGGCTACACCTTC. The genes are TRBV25-1 and TRBJ1-2; D ambiguous. The CDR3 is 17 residues long. The V gene's germline CDR1 is MGHDK and CDR2 SYGVNS. V lost 3 bases to trimming and J lost 2 bases, with 19 bases between them.

The genes are TRBV5-1 and TRBJ1-1, with D hard to call. This CDR3 spans 14 amino acids. Trimming stripped 0 bases from V and 3 bases from J, with 9 bases between. CDR1 SGHRS and CDR2 YFSETQ come from the germline V gene. The CDR3 bases are TGCGCCAGCAGCTTGGGGCAGCCAGACACTGAAGCTTTCTTT. Translating it yields CASSLGQPDTEAFF. Full variable domain (missing parts from reference TRBV5-1 and TRBJ1-1): KAGVTQTPRYLIKTRGQQVTLSCSPISGHRSVSWYQQTPGQGLQFLFEYFSETQRNKGNFPGRFSGRQFSNSRSEMNVSTLELGDSALYLCASSLGQPDTEAFFGQGTRLTVV.

The chain couples TRBV19 to TRBJ1-3; 7 bases align to TRBD1. Germline V CDR1 and CDR2: LNHDA, SQIVND (reference sequence). The V segment lost 5 bases and the J segment 5 bases; nucleotides outside the gene matches: 9. The CDR3 covers 15 residues. The chain's CDR3 is CASSPLGQFRNTIYF. CDR3 bases: TGTGCCAGTAGTCCTCTGGGACAGTTTCGAAACACCATATATTTT.

A remark on this clone: The junction does not match germline at one end; this may be a read error. Distinct nucleotide sequences in the sample also encode this CDR3. The genes are TRBV7-9 and TRBJ1-2; no reliable D call. Germline V gene lookup returns CDR1 SEHNR and CDR2 FQNEAQ (reference sequence). This CDR3 has 18 residues. The CDR3 loop is CASSFGLRTDRSNYGYTF. The DNA of the CDR3 is TGTGCTAGCAGCTTTGGATTACGGACGGACCGATCTAACTATGGCTACACCTTC.

Details on this clone: The missing conserved phenylalanine or tryptophan at the end of this CDR3 makes a read error likely. No DNA is shown, since the ends of the CDR3 on it are uncertain; the CDR3 is the one TCRdb lists. The sample carries other DNA sequences with the same CDR3. The CDR3 here is CASSYGDRGRD. This rearrangement joins TRBV6-7 to TRBJ2-7; the table's D call, TRBD1, has no DNA check behind it. TRBV6-7 is treated as an ORF (open reading frame) with a function not yet certain. Termini included, the CDR3 measures 11 amino acids.

This sequence joins TRBV5-1 and TRBJ1-5, with TRBD1 as a possible D gene (5 bases). This CDR3 is 14 amino acids long. The germline V gene has CDR1 SGHRS and CDR2 YFSETQ. V was cut by 1 base and J by 7 bases, with 12 bases left in between. The CDR3 bases are TGCGCCAGCAGCTTGACCGGGGGGAGCCAGCCCCAGCATTTT. It yields the protein CASSLTGGSQPQHF.

This clone was detected only once. The chain couples TRBV6-1 to TRBJ2-6; D may be TRBD1 (5 bases). The V gene lost 4 bases and the J gene lost 2 bases, with 12 bases spanning the gap. Germline V CDR1 and CDR2: MNHNS, SASEGT. The CDR3 totals 16 residues. CDR3 DNA: TGTGCCAGCAGTGGGCAGGGTCTTGCTGGGGCCAACGTCCTGACTTTC. The encoded protein is CASSGQGLAGANVLTF.

The CDR3 nucleotides are TGCAGTGCCCGAGACAGGTTGGTGCAGTACTTC. Translating gives CSARDRLVQYF. This sequence joins TRBV20-1 and TRBJ2-7; possibly TRBD1 for D (6 bases). Trimming took 6 bases from V and 9 from J, leaving 15 bases between them. Germline-derived CDR1 and CDR2 are DFQATT and SNEGSKA (reference sequence). This CDR3 comprises 11 residues.

The rearrangement joins TRBV15 to TRBJ2-5, with D perhaps TRBD2 (5 bases). Germline V gene lookup returns CDR1 LNHNV and CDR2 YYDKDF (reference sequence). V was clipped by 4 bases and J by 2 bases, with 14 bases between them. The CDR3 length is 15 residues. CDR3 region: CATSMAGGRQETQYF. CDR3 nucleotide sequence: TGTGCCACCAGCATGGCAGGTGGGAGACAAGAGACCCAGTACTTC.

V and J are TRBV5-1 and TRBJ1-3; TRBD1 aligns across 7 bases. This CDR3 region has 16 residues. CDR1 SGHRS and CDR2 YFSETQ come from the germline V gene. The junction had 10 bases not matched to a gene; V was cut back by 3 bases and J by 4 bases. The CDR3 sequence is CASSWDSLGFGNTIYF. In DNA, the CDR3 is TGCGCCAGCAGCTGGGACAGCCTTGGGTTCGGAAACACCATATATTTT.

The table lists this clone with a count of one. The V call is TRBV9, the J call TRBJ1-1, with 11 bases lining up with TRBD1. The V and J ends lost 6 bases and 6 bases, in that order; junction bases with no gene match: 4. The CDR3 extends over 13 amino acids. The germline gives CDR1 SGDLS, CDR2 YYNGEE. CDR3 nucleotides: TGTGCCAGCACCGGACAGGGGGCCGCTGAAGCTTTCTTT. The encoded protein is CASTGQGAAEAFF.

J is TRBJ2-1 and V is TRBV18; D not certain. V was clipped by 4 bases and J by 7 bases, with 11 bases between them. This CDR3 is 13 amino acids long. Germline CDR1 and CDR2: KGHSH and LQKENI. CDR3 coding DNA: TGTGCCAGCTCACTCAGAGCTTTAAATGAGCAGTTCTTC. This translates into CASSLRALNEQFF.

The chain couples TRBV7-9 to TRBJ2-6; 7 positions match TRBD1. With V trimmed by 4 bases and J by 2 bases, 2 bases remained unmatched. The CDR3 has 15 residues. Germline CDR1 and CDR2: SEHNR and FQNEAQ (reference sequence). The CDR3 reads CASSSDRAGANVLTF. The CDR3 region has the DNA TGTGCCAGCAGCTCCGACAGGGCTGGGGCCAACGTCCTGACTTTC.

The chain joins TRBV18 to TRBJ2-7; D unclear. CDR3 length equals 15 residues. The V end was cut by 4 bases, the J end by 5 bases, with 18 bases between. CDR1 is KGHSH and CDR2 is LQKENI in the germline V gene. The CDR3 DNA sequence: TGTGCCAGCTCACTCACCAATGGCGCCAGGAACGAGCAGTACTTC. The encoded protein is CASSLTNGARNEQYF.

This clone showed up just once. This rearrangement joins TRBV18 to TRBJ1-2, with unresolved D. V was clipped by 0 bases and J by 7 bases, with 12 bases between them. The CDR3 runs to 14 residues. Germline-derived CDR1 and CDR2 are KGHSH and LQKENI. The CDR3 coding sequence is TGTGCCAGCTCACCACCGGCGGGGAACGCTGGCTACACCTTC. Protein: CASSPPAGNAGYTF.

The chain carries TRBV5-5 and TRBJ1-5; a weak D match, TRBD1 (6 bases). The V end lost 5 bases, the J end lost 2 bases, and 14 bases lay between the germline ends. CDR3 length equals 15 residues. Germline V gene data show CDR1 as SGHKS and CDR2 as YYEKEE (reference sequence). CDR3 region: CASSARGYGNQPQHF. In DNA form, the CDR3 reads TGTGCCAGCAGTGCCAGGGGCTACGGCAATCAGCCCCAGCATTTT.

The CDR3 sequence is CASSQGVEWDTEAFF. CDR3 coding DNA: TGCGCCAGCAGCCAAGGTGTGGAGTGGGACACTGAAGCTTTCTTT. The chain links TRBV4-1 to TRBJ1-1, with no clear D. The CDR3 totals 15 residues. The V gene lost 1 base and the J gene lost 3 bases, with 12 bases spanning the gap. The germline V gene has CDR1 MGHRA and CDR2 YSYEKL.

The chain links TRBV5-1 to TRBJ2-5; D is ambiguous. The germline V gene has CDR1 SGHRS and CDR2 YFSETQ. Trimming shortened V by 1 base and J by 1 base, and 8 bases separated the two germline ends. The CDR3 loop spans 14 amino acids. CDR3 bases: TGCGCCAGCAGCTTGTGGGCAGCCCAAGAGACCCAGTACTTC. Its translation: CASSLWAAQETQYF.

The chain links TRBV28 to TRBJ2-7; D could derive from TRBD1 or TRBD2 (6 bases each). Looked up from germline, CDR1 is MDHEN and CDR2 is SYDVKM. V lost 4 bases and J lost 5, with 15 bases in between. The CDR3 is made up of 14 amino acids. The CDR3 sequence is CASSSYRDSHEQYF. The CDR3 region has the DNA TGTGCCAGCAGTTCCTACAGGGACTCTCACGAGCAGTACTTC.

In its sample, this clone was seen many times. CDR3 bases: TGCAGCGTTATGACAGGAACGAACTCTGGAAACACCATATATTTT. Its translation: CSVMTGTNSGNTIYF. The chain joins TRBV29-1 to TRBJ1-3, with D perhaps matching TRBD1 (6 bases). The V gene's germline CDR1 is SQVTM and CDR2 ANQGSEA. Trimming took 5 bases from V and 0 from J, leaving 14 bases between them. The length of the CDR3 is 15 residues.

This rearrangement joins TRBV7-3 to TRBJ2-6; 8 bases fit TRBD1. This CDR3 is 17 amino acids long. Trimming removed 2 bases from V and 2 bases from J; junction bases left unmatched: 5. CDR1 is SGHTA and CDR2 is FQGTGA in the germline V gene. The CDR3 bases are TGTGCCAGCAGCTTAGGGTCAGGGGGCGCTGGGGCCAACGTCCTGACTTTC. Translated, it gives CASSLGSGGAGANVLTF.

The CDR3 bases are TGTGCCAGCAGCCAAGATCCCGCAGGACTAGGAGCCAATGAGCAGTTCTTC. Translating it yields CASSQDPAGLGANEQFF. The chain carries TRBV3-1 (or the pseudogene TRBV3-2) and TRBJ2-1, with 7 positions matching TRBD2. Germline V gene lookup returns CDR1 LGHDT and CDR2 YNNKEL (reference sequence). The V segment lost 0 bases and the J segment 6 bases; nucleotides outside the gene matches: 11. The CDR3 is made up of 17 amino acids.